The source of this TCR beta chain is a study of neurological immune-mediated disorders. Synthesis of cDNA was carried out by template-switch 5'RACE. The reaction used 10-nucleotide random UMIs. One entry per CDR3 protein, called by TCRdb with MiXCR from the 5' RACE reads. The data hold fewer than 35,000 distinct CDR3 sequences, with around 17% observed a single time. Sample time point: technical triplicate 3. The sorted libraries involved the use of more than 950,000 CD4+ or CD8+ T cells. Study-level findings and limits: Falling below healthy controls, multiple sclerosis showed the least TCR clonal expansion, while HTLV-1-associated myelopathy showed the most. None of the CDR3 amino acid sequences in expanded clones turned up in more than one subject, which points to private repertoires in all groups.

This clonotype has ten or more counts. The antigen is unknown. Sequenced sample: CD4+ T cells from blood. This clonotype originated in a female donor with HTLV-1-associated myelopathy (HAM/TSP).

This CDR3 is CASSLRGSQQYF. The DNA of the CDR3 is TGTGCCAGCAGCCTCAGGGGTAGCCAGCAGTACTTC. The chain carries TRBV14 and TRBJ2-7, with a possible D match to TRBD1 (6 bases). Per the germline V gene, CDR1 is SGHDN and CDR2 is FVKESK. The CDR3 is 12 amino acids. V gave up 4 bases and J gave up 8 bases, with 12 bases separating them.